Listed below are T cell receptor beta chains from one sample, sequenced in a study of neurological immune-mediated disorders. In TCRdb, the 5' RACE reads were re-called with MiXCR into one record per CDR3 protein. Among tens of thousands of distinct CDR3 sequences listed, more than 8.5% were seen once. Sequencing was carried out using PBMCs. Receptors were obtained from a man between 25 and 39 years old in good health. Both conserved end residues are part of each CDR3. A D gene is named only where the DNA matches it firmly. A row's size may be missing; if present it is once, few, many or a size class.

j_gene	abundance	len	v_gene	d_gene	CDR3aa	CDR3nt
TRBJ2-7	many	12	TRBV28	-	CASSWVRQEQYF	TGTGCCAGCAGTTGGGTCCGGCAAGAGCAGTACTTC
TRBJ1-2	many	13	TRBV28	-	CASRVTEGYGYTF	TGTGCCAGCAGGGTAACGGAAGGCTATGGCTACACCTTC
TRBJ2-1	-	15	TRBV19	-	CASSSGDGGDNEQFF	TGTGCCAGTAGTTCAGGGGATGGCGGAGATAATGAGCAGTTCTTC
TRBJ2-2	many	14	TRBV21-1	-	CASSKGDSTGELFF	TGTGCCAGCAGCAAAGGGGACAGTACCGGGGAGCTGTTTTTT
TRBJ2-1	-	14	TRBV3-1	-	CASSQGGRLDEQFF	TGTGCCAGCAGCCAAGGAGGGAGGTTGGATGAGCAGTTCTTC
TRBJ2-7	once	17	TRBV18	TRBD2	CASSPPLAGGYACEQYF	TGTGCCAGCTCACCACCTCTAGCGGGAGGGTATGCCTGCGAGCAGTACTTC
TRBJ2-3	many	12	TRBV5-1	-	CASSLGSDTQYF	TGCGCCAGCAGCTTGGGTTCAGATACGCAGTATTTT
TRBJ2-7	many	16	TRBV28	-	CASSFPDRMSSYEQYF	TGTGCCAGCAGTTTTCCCGACAGGATGAGCTCCTACGAGCAGTACTTC
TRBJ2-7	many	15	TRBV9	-	CASSPRLQGGYEQYF	TGTGCCAGCAGCCCCAGGTTACAGGGCGGATACGAGCAGTACTTC
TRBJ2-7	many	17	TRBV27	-	CASSLSGASGGPDEQYF	TGTGCCAGCAGTTTATCGGGGGCCTCGGGGGGCCCCGACGAGCAGTACTTC
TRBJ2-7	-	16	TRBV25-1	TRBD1	CASSQGGPGQGYEQYF	TGTGCCAGCAGTCAAGGGGGCCCGGGACAGGGTTACGAGCAGTACTTC
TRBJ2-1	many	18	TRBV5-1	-	CASSWGGIAETGDNEQFF	TGCGCCAGCAGCTGGGGCGGGATAGCGGAAACCGGAGACAATGAGCAGTTCTTC
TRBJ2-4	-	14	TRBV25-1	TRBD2	CASSEPGLENIQYF	TGTGCCAGCAGTGAACCCGGACTAGAAAATATTCAGTACTTC
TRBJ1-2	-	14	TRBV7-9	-	CASSLVRADYGYTF	TGTGCCAGCAGCTTAGTCCGGGCGGACTATGGCTACACCTTC
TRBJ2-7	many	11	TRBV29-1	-	CSVGNSYEQYF	TGCAGCGTGGGCAACTCCTACGAGCAGTACTTC
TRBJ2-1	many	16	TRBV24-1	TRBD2	CATSDPGLAGGIEQFF	TGTGCCACCAGTGATCCGGGACTAGCGGGAGGTATTGAGCAGTTCTTC
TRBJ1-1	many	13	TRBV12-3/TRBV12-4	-	CASSLHRDTEAFF	TGTGCCAGCAGTTTACACAGGGACACTGAAGCTTTCTTT
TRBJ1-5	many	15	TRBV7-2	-	CASSLEGRANQPQHF	TGTGCCAGCAGCTTAGAGGGCAGGGCTAATCAGCCCCAGCATTTT
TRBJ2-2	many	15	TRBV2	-	CASSADPVKAGELFF	TGTGCCAGCAGTGCCGATCCAGTCAAGGCCGGGGAGCTGTTTTTT
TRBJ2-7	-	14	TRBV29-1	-	CSAKTGSSSYEQYF	TGCAGCGCTAAGACAGGTTCAAGCTCCTACGAGCAGTACTTC
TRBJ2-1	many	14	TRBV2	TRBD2	CASSEVGTKVGQFF	TGTGCCAGCAGTGAAGTGGGGACTAAGGTCGGGCAGTTCTTC
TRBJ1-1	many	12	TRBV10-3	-	CAISEENTEAFF	TGTGCCATCAGTGAAGAGAACACTGAAGCTTTCTTT
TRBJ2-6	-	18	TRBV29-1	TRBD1	CSVDGVPGQGAGANVLTF	TGCAGCGTTGATGGGGTGCCGGGACAGGGGGCCGGGGCCAACGTCCTGACTTTC
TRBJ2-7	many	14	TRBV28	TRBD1	CASSEQGRTYEQYF	TGTGCCAGCAGCGAACAGGGGAGAACCTACGAGCAGTACTTC
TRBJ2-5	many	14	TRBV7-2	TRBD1	CASSPGTGRETQYF	TGTGCCAGCAGCCCCGGGACAGGGCGAGAGACCCAGTACTTC
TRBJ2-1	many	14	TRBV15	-	CATSRTESTNEQFF	TGTGCCACCAGCAGAACCGAGTCCACTAATGAGCAGTTCTTC
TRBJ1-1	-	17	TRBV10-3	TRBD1	CAISPTEVRDRAPEAFF	TGTGCCATCAGTCCTACTGAGGTTCGGGACAGGGCCCCTGAAGCTTTCTTT
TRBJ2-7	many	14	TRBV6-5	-	CASIKMEGSYEQYF	TGTGCCAGCATCAAGATGGAGGGCTCCTACGAGCAGTACTTC
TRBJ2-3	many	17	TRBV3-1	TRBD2	CASSQSGSLSSTDTQYF	TGTGCCAGCAGCCAAAGCGGGAGCCTCTCTAGCACAGATACGCAGTATTTT
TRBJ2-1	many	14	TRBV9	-	CASSASSGVIEQFF	TGTGCCAGCAGCGCTTCGTCAGGGGTTATTGAGCAGTTCTTC
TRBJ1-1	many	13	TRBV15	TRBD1	CATRYRGPTEAFF	TGTGCCACCAGATACAGGGGGCCCACTGAAGCTTTCTTT
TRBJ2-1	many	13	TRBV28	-	CASGAPMGGEQFF	TGTGCCAGCGGGGCCCCTATGGGGGGTGAGCAGTTCTTC
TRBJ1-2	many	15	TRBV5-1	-	CASRVGLTEVWGYTF	TGCGCCAGCAGAGTTGGATTAACAGAGGTGTGGGGCTACACCTTC
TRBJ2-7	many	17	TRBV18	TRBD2	CASSPPGASGGPYEQYF	TGTGCCAGCTCACCACCGGGAGCTAGCGGAGGGCCCTACGAGCAGTACTTC
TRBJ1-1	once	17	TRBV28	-	CASSPLTARRGNTEAFF	TGTGCCAGCAGTCCACTGACAGCCCGTAGGGGGAACACTGAAGCTTTCTTT
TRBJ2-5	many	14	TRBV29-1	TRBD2	CSVDKRAGGETQYF	TGCAGCGTTGACAAGCGGGCCGGGGGGGAGACCCAGTACTTC
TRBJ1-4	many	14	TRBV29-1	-	CSGAGSATNEKLFF	TGCAGCGGTGCGGGCTCGGCAACTAATGAAAAACTGTTTTTT
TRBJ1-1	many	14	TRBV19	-	CASSLTGKGTEAFF	TGTGCCAGTAGCCTAACAGGGAAAGGCACTGAAGCTTTCTTT
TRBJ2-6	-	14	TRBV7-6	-	CASSQGPGANVLTF	TGTGCCAGCAGCCAAGGGCCTGGGGCCAACGTCCTGACTTTC
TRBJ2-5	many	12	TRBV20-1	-	CSGPGPAETQYF	TGCAGCGGACCGGGGCCCGCAGAGACCCAGTACTTC
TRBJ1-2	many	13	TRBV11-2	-	CASSLGRLYGYTF	TGTGCCAGCAGCCTGGGACGGCTCTATGGCTACACCTTC
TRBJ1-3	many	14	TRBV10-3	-	CAISDAGRGNTIYF	TGTGCCATCAGTGACGCAGGGCGAGGAAACACCATATATTTT
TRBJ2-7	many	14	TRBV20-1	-	CSAKRTLSSYEQYF	TGCAGTGCTAAACGGACTCTCAGCTCCTACGAGCAGTACTTC
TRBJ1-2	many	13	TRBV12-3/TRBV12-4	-	CASSYADMGGYTF	TGTGCCAGCAGTTATGCCGACATGGGAGGCTACACCTTC
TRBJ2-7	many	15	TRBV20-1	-	CSAMRADSFLSEQYF	TGCAGTGCCATGCGGGCGGACTCCTTCCTCAGCGAGCAGTACTTC
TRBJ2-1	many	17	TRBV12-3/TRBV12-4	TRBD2	CASSLGLAGVRYNEQFF	TGTGCCAGCAGTTTGGGACTAGCGGGAGTACGGTACAATGAGCAGTTCTTC
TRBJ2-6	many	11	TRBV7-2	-	CASSSYNVLTF	TGTGCCAGCAGCTCGTATAACGTCCTGACTTTC
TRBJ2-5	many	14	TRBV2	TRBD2	CASSPLAGAETQYF	TGTGCCAGCAGTCCACTAGCGGGAGCAGAGACCCAGTACTTC
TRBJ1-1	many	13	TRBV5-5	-	CASRMWGAPEAFF	TGTGCCAGCAGAATGTGGGGGGCCCCTGAAGCTTTCTTT
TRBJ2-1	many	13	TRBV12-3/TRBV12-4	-	CASRSGAYNEQFF	TGTGCCAGCAGGTCCGGGGCCTACAATGAGCAGTTCTTC
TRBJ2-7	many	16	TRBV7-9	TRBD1	CASSLVGATQGYEQYF	TGTGCCAGCAGCTTAGTTGGGGCAACACAGGGGTACGAGCAGTACTTC
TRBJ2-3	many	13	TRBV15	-	CATSRGAPDTQYF	TGTGCCACCAGCAGAGGGGCCCCAGATACGCAGTATTTT
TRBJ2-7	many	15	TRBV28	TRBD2	CASRSHMLAVYEQYF	TGTGCCAGCAGGTCACACATGCTAGCGGTTTACGAGCAGTACTTC